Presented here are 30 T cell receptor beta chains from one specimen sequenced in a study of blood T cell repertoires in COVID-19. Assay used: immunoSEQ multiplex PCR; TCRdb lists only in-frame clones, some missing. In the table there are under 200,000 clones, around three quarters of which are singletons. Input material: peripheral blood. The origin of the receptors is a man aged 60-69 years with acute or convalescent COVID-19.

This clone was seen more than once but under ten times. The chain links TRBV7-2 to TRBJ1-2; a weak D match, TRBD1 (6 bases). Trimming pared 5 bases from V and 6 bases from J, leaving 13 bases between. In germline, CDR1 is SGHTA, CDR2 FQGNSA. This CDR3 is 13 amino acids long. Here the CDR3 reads CASSPTGRHGYTF. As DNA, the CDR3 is TGTGCCAGCAGCCCAACAGGGCGCCATGGCTACACCTTC.

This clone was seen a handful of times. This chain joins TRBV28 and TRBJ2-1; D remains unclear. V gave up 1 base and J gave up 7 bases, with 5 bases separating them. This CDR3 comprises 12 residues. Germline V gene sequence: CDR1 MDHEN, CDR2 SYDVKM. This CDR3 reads CASSLLRNEQFF. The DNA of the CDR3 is TGTGCCAGCAGTTTATTGAGGAATGAGCAGTTCTTC. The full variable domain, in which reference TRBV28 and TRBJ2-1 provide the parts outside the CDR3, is DVKVTQSSRYLVKRTGEKVFLECVQDMDHENMFWYRQDPGLGLRLIYFSYDVKMKEKGDIPEGYSVSREKKERFSLILESASTNQTSMYLCASSLLRNEQFFGPGTRLTVL.

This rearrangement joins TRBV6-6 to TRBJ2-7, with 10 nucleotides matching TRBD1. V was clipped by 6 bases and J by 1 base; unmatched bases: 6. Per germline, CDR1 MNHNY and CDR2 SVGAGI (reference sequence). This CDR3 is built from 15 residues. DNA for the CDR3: TGTGCCAGCAGAGGCCGGACAGGGGGATCCTACGAGCAGTACTTC. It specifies CASRGRTGGSYEQYF.

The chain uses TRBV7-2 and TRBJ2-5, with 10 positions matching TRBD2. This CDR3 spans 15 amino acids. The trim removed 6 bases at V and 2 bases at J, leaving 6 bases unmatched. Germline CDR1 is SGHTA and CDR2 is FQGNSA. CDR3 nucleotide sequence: TGTGCCAGCAGTTACGCTAGCGGGGGTCAAGAGACCCAGTACTTC. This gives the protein CASSYASGGQETQYF.

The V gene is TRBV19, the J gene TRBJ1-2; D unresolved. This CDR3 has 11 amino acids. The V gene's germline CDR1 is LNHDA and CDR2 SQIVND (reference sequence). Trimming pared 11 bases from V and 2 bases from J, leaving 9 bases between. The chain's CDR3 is CASWRNYGYTF. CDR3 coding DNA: TGTGCCTCATGGAGGAACTATGGCTACACCTTC.

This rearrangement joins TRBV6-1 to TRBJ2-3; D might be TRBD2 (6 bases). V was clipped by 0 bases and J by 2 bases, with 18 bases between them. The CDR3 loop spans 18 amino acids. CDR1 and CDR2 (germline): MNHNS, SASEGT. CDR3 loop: CASSEATHYGGYTDTQYF. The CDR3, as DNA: TGTGCCAGCAGTGAAGCGACCCATTACGGGGGATACACAGATACGCAGTATTTT.

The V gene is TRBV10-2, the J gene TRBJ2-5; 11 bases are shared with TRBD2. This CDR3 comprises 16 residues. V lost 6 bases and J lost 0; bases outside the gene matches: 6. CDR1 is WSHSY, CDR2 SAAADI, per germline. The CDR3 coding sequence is TGCGCCAGCAGCCCGGGACTAGCGGTGTACCAAGAGACCCAGTACTTC. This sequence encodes CASSPGLAVYQETQYF.

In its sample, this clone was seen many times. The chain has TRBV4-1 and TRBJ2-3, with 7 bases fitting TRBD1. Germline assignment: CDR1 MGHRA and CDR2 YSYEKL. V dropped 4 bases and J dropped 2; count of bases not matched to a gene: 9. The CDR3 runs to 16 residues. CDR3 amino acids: CASSPGTVLSTDTQYF. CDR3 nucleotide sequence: TGCGCCAGCAGCCCGGGGACAGTTCTCTCCACAGATACGCAGTATTTT.

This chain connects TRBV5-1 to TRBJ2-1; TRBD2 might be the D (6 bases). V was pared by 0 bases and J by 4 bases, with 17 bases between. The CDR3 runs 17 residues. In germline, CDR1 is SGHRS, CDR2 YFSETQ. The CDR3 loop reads CASSLAFLGGPYNEQFF. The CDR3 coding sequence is TGCGCCAGCAGCTTGGCCTTCCTCGGGGGACCATACAATGAGCAGTTCTTC.

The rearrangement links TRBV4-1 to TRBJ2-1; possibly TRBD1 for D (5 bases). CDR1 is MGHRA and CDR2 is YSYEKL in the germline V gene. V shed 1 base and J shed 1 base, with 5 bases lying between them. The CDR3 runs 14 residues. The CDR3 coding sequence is TGCGCCAGCAGCCAAGGACAGTCCTACAATGAGCAGTTCTTC. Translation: CASSQGQSYNEQFF.

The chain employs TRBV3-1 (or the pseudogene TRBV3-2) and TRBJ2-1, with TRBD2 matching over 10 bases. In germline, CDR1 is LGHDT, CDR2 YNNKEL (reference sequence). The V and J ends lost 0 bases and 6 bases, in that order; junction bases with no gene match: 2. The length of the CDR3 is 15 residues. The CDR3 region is CASSQELAGGNEQFF. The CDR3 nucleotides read TGTGCCAGCAGCCAAGAATTAGCGGGGGGCAATGAGCAGTTCTTC.

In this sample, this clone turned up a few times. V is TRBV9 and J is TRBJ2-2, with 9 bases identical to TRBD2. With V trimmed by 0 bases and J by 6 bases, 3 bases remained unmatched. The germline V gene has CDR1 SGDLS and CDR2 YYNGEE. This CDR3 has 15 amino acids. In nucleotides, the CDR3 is TGTGCCAGCAGCGTAGTGGCTAGCGGGGCCGGGGAGCTGTTTTTT. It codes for CASSVVASGAGELFF. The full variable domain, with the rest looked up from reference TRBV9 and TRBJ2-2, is DSGVTQTPKHLITATGQRVTLRCSPRSGDLSVYWYQQSLDQGLQFLIQYYNGEERAKGNILERFSAQQFPDLHSELNLSSLELGDSALYFCASSVVASGAGELFFGEGSRLTVL.

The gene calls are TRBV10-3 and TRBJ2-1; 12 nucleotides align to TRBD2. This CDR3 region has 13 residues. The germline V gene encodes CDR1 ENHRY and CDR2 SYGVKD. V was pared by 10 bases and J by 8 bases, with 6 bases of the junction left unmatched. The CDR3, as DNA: TGTGCCACCCTAGCGGGGGGGAGCGATGAGCAGTTCTTC. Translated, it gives CATLAGGSDEQFF.

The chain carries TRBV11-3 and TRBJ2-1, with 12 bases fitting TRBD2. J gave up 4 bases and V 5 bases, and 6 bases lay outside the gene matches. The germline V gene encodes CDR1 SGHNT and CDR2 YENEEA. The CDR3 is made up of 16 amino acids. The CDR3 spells CASSKGLAGMYNEQFF. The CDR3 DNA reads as TGTGCCAGCAGCAAAGGACTAGCGGGGATGTACAATGAGCAGTTCTTC.

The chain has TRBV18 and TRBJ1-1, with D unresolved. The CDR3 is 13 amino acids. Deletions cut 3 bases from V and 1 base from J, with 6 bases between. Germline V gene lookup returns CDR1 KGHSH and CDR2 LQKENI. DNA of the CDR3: TGTGCCAGCTCACCCAGACAGAACACTGAAGCTTTCTTT. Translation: CASSPRQNTEAFF.

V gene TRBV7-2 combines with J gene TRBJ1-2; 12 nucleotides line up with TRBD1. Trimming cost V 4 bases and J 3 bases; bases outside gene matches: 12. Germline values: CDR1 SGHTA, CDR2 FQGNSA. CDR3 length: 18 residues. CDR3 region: CASSSKRDRGLTDYGYTF. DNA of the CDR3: TGTGCCAGCAGCTCCAAGCGGGACAGGGGGCTGACGGACTATGGCTACACCTTC.

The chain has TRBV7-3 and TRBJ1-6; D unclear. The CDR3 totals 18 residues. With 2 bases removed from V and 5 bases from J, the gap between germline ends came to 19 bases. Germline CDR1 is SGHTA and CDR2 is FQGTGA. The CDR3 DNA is TGTGCCAGCAGCTTAGCGGGTTTCGTGCAGCGGGATAATTCACCCCTCCACTTT. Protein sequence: CASSLAGFVQRDNSPLHF.

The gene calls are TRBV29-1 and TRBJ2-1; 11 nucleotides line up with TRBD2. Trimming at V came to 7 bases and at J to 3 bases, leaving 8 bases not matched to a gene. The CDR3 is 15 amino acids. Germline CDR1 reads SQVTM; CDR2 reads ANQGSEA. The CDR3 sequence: CSATLAGDYYNEQFF. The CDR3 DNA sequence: TGCAGCGCCACACTAGCGGGGGACTACTACAATGAGCAGTTCTTC.

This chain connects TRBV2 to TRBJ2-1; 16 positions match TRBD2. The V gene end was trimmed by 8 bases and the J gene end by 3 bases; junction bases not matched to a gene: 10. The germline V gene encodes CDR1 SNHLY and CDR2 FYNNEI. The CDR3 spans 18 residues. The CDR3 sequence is CASLGTSGGAVDYNEQFF. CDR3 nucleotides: TGTGCCAGCCTTGGGACTAGCGGGGGGGCGGTCGACTACAATGAGCAGTTCTTC.

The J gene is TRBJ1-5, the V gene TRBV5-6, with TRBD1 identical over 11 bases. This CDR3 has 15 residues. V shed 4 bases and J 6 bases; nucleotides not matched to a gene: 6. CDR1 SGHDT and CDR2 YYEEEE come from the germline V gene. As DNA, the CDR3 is TGTGCCAGCAGCCTAGGGACAGGGGGTGGTCAGCCCCAGCATTTT. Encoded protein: CASSLGTGGGQPQHF.

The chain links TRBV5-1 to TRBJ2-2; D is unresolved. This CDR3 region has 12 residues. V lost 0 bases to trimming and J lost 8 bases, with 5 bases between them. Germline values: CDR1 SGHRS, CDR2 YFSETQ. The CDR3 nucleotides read TGCGCCAGCAGCTTGGCCGGGGGGGAGCTGTTTTTT. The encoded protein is CASSLAGGELFF.

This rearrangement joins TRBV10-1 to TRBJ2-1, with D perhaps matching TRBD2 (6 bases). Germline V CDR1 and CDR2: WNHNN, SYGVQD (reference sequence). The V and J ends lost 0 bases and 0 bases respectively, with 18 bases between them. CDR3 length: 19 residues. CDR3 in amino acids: CASSESGRDWNSSYNEQFF. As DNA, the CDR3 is TGCGCCAGCAGTGAGTCGGGCAGGGACTGGAATAGCTCCTACAATGAGCAGTTCTTC.

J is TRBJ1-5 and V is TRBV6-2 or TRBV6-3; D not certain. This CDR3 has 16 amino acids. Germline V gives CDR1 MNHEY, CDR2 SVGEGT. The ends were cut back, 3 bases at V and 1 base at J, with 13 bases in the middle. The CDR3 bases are TGTGCCAGCAGTTATTCCGGGGAGGCCAGCAATCAGCCCCAGCATTTT. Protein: CASSYSGEASNQPQHF.

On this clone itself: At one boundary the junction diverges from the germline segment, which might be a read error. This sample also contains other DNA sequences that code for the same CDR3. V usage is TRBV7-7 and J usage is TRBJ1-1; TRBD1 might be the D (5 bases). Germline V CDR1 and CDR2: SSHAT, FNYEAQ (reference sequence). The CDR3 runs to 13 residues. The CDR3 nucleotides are TGTGCTAGCAGCCTTGACCGGGGGACTGAAGCTTTCTTT. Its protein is CASSLDRGTEAFF. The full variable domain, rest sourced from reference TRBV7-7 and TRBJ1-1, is GAGVSQSPRYKVTKRGQDVTLRCDPISSHATLYWYQQALGQGPEFLTYFNYEAQPDKSGLPSDRFSAERPEGSISTLTIQRTEQRDSAMYRCASSLDRGTEAFFGQGTRLTVV.

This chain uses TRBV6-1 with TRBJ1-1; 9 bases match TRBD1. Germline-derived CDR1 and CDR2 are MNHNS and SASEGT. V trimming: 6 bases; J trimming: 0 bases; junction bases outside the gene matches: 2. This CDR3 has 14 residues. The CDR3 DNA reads TGTGCCAGCAGGGGACAGGGAATGAACACTGAAGCTTTCTTT. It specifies CASRGQGMNTEAFF.

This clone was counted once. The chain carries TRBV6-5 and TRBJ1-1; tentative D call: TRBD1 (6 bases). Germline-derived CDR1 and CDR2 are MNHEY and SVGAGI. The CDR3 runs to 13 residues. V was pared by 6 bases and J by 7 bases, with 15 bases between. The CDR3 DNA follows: TGTGCCAGCAGGACCAACCGGGACATTGAAGCTTTCTTT. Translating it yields CASRTNRDIEAFF.

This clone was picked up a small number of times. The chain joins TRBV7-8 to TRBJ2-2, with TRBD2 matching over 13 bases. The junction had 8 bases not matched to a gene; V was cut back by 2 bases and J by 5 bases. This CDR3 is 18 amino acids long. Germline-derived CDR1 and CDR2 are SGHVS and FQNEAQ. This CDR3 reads CASSLWTSGGISTGELFF. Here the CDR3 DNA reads TGTGCCAGCAGCTTATGGACTAGCGGGGGAATCAGTACCGGGGAGCTGTTTTTT.

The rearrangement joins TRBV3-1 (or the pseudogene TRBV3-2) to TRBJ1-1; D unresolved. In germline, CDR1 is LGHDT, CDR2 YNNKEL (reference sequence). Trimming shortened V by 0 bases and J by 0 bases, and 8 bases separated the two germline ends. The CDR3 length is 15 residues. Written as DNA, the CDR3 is TGTGCCAGCAGCCAAGATAAGAGGCTGAACACTGAAGCTTTCTTT. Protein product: CASSQDKRLNTEAFF.

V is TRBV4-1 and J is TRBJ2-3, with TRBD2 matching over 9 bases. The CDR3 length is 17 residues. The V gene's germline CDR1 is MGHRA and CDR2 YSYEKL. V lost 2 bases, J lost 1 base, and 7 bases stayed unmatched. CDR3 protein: CASSQQTIAGGTDTQYF. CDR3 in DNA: TGCGCCAGCAGCCAACAGACCATAGCGGGGGGCACAGATACGCAGTATTTT.

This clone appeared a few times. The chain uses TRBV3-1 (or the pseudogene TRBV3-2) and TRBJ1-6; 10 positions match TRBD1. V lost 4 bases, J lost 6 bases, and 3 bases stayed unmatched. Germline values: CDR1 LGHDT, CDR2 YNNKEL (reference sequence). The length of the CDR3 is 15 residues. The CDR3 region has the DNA TGTGCCAGCAGCCCCCGGGACAGGGGTAATTCACCCCTCCACTTT. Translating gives CASSPRDRGNSPLHF.